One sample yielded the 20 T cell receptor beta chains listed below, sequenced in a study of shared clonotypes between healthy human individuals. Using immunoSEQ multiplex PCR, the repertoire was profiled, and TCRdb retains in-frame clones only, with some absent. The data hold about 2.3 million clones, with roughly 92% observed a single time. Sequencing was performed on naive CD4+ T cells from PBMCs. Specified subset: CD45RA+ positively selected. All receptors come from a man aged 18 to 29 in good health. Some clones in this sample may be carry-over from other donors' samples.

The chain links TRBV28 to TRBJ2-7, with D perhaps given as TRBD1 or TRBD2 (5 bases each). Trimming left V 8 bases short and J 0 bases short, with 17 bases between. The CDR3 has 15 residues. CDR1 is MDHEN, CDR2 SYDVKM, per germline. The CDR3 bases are TGTGCCAGCCTGGGACGGATGTCGTCCTCCTACGAGCAGTACTTC. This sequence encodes CASLGRMSSSYEQYF.

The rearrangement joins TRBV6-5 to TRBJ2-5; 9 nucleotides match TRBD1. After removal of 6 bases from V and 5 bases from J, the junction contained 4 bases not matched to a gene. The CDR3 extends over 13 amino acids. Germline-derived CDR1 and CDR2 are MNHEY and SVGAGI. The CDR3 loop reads CASRNRGRETQYF. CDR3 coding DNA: TGTGCCAGCAGGAACAGGGGGCGGGAGACCCAGTACTTC.

CDR3 DNA: TGTGCCAGCAGCCCCCGGAGACAGGGGCTTGTGGAGCAGTACTTC. The encoded protein is CASSPRRQGLVEQYF. This sequence joins TRBV6-1 and TRBJ2-7, with 8 bases identical to TRBD1. Per germline, CDR1 MNHNS and CDR2 SASEGT. The CDR3 extends over 15 amino acids. The V segment lost 6 bases and the J segment 7 bases; nucleotides outside the gene matches: 14.

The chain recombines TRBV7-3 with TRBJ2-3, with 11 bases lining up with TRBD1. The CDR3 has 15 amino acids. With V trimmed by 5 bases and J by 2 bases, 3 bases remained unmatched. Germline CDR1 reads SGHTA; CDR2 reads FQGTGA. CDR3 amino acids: CASSRGQGDTDTQYF. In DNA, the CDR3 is TGTGCCAGCAGCCGGGGACAGGGGGACACAGATACGCAGTATTTT.

This chain's CDR3 is CAISETVPYEQYF. In DNA, the CDR3 is TGTGCCATCAGTGAAACAGTTCCCTACGAGCAGTACTTC. The chain links TRBV10-3 to TRBJ2-7; D is uncertain. This CDR3 has 13 residues. V was clipped by 3 bases and J by 2 bases, with 8 bases between them. In germline, CDR1 is ENHRY, CDR2 SYGVKD.

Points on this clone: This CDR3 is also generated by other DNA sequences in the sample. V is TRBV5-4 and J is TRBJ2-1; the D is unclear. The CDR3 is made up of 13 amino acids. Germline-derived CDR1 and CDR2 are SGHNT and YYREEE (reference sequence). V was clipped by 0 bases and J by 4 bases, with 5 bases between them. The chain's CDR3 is CASSLDSYNEQFF. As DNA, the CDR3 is TGTGCCAGCAGCTTGGACAGTTACAATGAGCAGTTCTTC.

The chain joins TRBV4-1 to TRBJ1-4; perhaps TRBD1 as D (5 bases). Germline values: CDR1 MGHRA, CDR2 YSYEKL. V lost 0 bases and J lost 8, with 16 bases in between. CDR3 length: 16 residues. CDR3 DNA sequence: TGCGCCAGCAGCCAAGAGCGTGGGCAGGGTAAAGAAAAACTGTTTTTT. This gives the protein CASSQERGQGKEKLFF.

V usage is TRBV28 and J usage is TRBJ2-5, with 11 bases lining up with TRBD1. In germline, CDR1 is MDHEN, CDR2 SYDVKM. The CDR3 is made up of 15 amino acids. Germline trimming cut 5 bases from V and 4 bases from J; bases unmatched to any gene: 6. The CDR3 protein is CASSPGTGGPETQYF. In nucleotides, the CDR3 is TGTGCCAGCAGTCCCGGGACAGGGGGGCCAGAGACCCAGTACTTC.

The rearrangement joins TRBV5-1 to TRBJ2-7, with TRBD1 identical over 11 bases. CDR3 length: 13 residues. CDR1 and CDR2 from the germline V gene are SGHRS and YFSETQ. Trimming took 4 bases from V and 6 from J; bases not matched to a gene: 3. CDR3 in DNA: TGCGCCAGCAGCGGGGGACAGGGGGGCGAGCAGTACTTC. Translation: CASSGGQGGEQYF.

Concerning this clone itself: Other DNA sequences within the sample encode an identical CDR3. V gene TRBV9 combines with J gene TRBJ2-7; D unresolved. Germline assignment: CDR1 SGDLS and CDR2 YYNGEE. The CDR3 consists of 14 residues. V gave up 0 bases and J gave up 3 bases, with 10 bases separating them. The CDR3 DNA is TGTGCCAGCAGCGTAGACGTGGGGATCTACGAGCAGTACTTC. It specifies CASSVDVGIYEQYF.

The CDR3 protein is CASSQASRTNTEAFF. CDR3 nucleotides: TGTGCCAGCAGCCAAGCGTCCAGGACGAACACTGAAGCTTTCTTT. The V and J genes are TRBV4-2 and TRBJ1-1; no clear D gene. The CDR3 is 15 amino acids. Germline V lookup: CDR1 LGHNA, CDR2 YNFKEQ. With 1 base removed from V and 1 base from J, the gap between germline ends came to 10 bases.

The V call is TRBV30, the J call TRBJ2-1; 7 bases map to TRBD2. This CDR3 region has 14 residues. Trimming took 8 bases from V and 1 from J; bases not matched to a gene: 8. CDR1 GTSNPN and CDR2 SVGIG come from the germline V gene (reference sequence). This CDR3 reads CARQPGLSYNEQFF. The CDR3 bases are TGTGCCCGCCAGCCGGGACTATCCTACAATGAGCAGTTCTTC. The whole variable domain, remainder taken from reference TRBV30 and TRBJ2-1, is SQTIHQWPATLVQPVGSPLSLECTVEGTSNPNLYWYRQAAGRGLQLLFYSVGIGQISSEVPQNLSASRPQDRQFILSSKKLLLSDSGFYLCARQPGLSYNEQFFGPGTRLTVL.

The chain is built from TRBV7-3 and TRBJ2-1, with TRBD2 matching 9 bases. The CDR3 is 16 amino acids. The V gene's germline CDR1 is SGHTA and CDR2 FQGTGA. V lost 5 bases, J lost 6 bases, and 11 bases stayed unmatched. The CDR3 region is CASSAHTSGWSNEQFF. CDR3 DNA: TGTGCCAGCAGCGCCCACACTAGCGGGTGGAGCAATGAGCAGTTCTTC.

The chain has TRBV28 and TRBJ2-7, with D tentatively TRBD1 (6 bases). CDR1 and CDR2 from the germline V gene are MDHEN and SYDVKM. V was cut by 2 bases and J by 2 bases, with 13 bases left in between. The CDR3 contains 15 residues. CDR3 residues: CASSLGTFGTYEQYF. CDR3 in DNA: TGTGCCAGCAGTTTAGGGACATTCGGGACCTACGAGCAGTACTTC.

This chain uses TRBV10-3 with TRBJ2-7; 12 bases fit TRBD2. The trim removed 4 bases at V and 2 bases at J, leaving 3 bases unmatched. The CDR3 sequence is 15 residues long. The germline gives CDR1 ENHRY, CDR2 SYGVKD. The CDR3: CAISGTSGTTYEQYF. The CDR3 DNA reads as TGTGCCATCAGTGGGACTAGCGGGACCACCTACGAGCAGTACTTC.

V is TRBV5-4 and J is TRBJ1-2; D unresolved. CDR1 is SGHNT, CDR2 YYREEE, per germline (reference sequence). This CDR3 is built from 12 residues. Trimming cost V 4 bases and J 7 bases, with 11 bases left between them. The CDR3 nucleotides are TGTGCCAGCAGCCAACAAGAGCGTGGCTACACCTTC. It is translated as CASSQQERGYTF.

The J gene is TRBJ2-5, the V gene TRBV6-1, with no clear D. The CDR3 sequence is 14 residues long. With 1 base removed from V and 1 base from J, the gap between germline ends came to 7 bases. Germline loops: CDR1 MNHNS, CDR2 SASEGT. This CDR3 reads CASSEVILQETQYF. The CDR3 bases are TGTGCCAGCAGTGAAGTAATCCTCCAAGAGACCCAGTACTTC.

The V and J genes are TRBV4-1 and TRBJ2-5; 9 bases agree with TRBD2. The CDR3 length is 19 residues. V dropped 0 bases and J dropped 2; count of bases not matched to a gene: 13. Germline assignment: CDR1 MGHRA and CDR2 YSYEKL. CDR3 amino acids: CASSQEGNVLAGIQETQYF. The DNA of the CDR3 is TGCGCCAGCAGCCAAGAGGGGAATGTACTAGCGGGTATTCAAGAGACCCAGTACTTC.

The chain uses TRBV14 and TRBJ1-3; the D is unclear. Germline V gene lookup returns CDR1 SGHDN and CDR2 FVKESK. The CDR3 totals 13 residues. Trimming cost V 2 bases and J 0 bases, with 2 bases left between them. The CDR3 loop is CASSQNSGNTIYF. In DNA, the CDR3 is TGTGCCAGCAGCCAAAACTCTGGAAACACCATATATTTT.

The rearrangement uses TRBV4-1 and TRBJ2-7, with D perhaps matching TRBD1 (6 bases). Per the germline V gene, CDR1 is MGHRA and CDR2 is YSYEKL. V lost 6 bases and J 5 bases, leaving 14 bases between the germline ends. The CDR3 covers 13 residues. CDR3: CASRRTAGDEQYF. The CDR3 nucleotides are TGCGCCAGCAGACGGACGGCAGGGGACGAGCAGTACTTC.